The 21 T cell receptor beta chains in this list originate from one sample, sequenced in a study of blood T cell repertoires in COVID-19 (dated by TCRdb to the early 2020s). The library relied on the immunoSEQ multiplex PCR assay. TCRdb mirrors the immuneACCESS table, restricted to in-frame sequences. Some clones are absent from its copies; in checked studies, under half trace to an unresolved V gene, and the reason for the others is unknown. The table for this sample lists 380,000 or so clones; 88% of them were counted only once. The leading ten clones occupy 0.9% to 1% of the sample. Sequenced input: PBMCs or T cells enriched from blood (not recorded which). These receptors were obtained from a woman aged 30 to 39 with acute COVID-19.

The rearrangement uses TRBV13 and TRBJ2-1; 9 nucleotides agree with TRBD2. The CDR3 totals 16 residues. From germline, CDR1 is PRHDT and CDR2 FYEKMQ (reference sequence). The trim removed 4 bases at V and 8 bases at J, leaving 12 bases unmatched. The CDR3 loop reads CASSSLAGDLEDEQFF. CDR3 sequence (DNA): TGTGCCAGCAGCTCATTAGCGGGGGACCTTGAGGATGAGCAGTTCTTC.

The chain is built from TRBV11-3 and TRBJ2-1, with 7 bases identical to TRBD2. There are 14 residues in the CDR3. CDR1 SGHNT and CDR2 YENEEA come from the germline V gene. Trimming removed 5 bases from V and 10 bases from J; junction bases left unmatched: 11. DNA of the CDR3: TGTGCCAGCAGCCCGGTGGGGGGGTTTGGAGAGCAGTTCTTC. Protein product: CASSPVGGFGEQFF.

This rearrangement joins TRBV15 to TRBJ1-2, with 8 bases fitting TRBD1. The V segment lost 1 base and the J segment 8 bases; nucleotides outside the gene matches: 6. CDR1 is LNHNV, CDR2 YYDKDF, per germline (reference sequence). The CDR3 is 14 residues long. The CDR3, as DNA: TGTGCCACCAGCAGAGCATCAGGGGGCAAGGGCTACACCTTC. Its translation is CATSRASGGKGYTF.

The CDR3 protein is CASSHRVRTEAFF. The CDR3 DNA is TGTGCCAGCAGTCACAGGGTTAGGACTGAAGCTTTCTTT. V and J are TRBV12-3 or TRBV12-4 and TRBJ1-1; possibly TRBD1 for D (6 bases). The CDR3 length is 13 residues. Trimming took 5 bases from V and 5 from J, leaving 12 bases between them.

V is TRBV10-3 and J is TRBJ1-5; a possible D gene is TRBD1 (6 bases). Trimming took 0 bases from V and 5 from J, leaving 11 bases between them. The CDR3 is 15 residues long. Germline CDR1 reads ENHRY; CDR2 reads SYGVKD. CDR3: CAISESGRGDQPQHF. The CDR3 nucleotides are TGTGCCATCAGTGAGTCGGGCAGGGGCGATCAGCCCCAGCATTTT.

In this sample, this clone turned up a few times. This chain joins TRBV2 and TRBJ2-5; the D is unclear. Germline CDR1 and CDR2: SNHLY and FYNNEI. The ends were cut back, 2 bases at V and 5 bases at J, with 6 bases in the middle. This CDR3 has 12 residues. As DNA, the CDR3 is TGTGCCAGCAGTGAAAGTCGGGAGACCCAGTACTTC. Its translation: CASSESRETQYF. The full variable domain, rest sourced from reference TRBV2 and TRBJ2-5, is EPEVTQTPSHQVTQMGQEVILRCVPISNHLYFYWYRQILGQKVEFLVSFYNNEISEKSEIFDDQFSVERPDGSNFTLKIRSTKLEDSAMYFCASSESRETQYFGPGTRLLVL.

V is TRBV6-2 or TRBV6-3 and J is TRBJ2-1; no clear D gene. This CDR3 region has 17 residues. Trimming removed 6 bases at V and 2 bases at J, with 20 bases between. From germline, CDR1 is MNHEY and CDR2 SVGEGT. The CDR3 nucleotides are TGTGCCAGCAGCCTGACGGAGCAGAGGTACCCCTACAATGAGCAGTTCTTC. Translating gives CASSLTEQRYPYNEQFF.

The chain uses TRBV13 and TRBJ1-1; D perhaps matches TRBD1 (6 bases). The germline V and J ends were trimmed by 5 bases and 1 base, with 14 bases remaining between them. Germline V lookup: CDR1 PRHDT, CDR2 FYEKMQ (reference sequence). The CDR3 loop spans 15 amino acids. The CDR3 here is CASSPPRGGNTEAFF. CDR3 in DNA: TGTGCCAGCAGCCCTCCGAGGGGGGGGAACACTGAAGCTTTCTTT.

CDR3 residues: CASSPRAQGSQPQHF. Here the CDR3 DNA reads TGTGCCAGCTCACCACGGGCGCAGGGGAGTCAGCCCCAGCATTTT. The chain has TRBV18 and TRBJ1-5; the D gene is possibly TRBD1 (6 bases). Per germline, CDR1 KGHSH and CDR2 LQKENI. The V gene lost 1 base and the J gene lost 6 bases, with 13 bases spanning the gap. The CDR3 runs to 15 residues.

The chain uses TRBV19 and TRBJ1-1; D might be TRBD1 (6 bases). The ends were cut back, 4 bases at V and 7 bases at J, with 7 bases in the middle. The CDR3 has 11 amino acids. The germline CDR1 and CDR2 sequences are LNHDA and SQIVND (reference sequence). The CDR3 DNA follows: TGTGCCAGTAGTAAGGGGGTTGAAGCTTTCTTT. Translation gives CASSKGVEAFF.

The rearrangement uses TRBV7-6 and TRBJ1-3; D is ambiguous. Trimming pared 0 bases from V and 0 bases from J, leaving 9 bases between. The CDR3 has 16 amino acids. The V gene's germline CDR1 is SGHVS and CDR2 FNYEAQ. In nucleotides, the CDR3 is TGTGCCAGCAGCTTAGCTCGGGGAACCTCTGGAAACACCATATATTTT. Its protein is CASSLARGTSGNTIYF.

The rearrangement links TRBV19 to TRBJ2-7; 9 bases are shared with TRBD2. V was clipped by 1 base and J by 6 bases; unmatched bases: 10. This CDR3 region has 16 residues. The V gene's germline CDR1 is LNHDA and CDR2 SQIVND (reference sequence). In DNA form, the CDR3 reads TGTGCCAGTAGTATAGTGGGACTAGCCCCACGCTCCGAGCAGTACTTC. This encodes CASSIVGLAPRSEQYF.

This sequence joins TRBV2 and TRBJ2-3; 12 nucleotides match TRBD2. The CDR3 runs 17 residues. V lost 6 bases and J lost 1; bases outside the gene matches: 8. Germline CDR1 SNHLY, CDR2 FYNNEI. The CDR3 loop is CASSGTSGRQRTDTQYF. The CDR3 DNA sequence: TGTGCCAGCAGCGGGACTAGCGGGCGGCAACGCACAGATACGCAGTATTTT.

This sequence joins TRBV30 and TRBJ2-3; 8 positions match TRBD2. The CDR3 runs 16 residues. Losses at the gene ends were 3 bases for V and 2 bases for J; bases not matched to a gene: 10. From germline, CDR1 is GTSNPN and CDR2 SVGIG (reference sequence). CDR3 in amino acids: CAWSLPSGGPTDTQYF. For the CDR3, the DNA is TGTGCCTGGAGCTTACCGAGCGGGGGACCCACAGATACGCAGTATTTT.

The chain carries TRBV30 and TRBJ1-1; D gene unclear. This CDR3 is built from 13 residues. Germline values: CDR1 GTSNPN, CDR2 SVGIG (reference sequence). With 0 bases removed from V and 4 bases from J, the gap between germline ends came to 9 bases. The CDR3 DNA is TGTGCCTGGAGTGTAAGGTCGGGCACTGAAGCTTTCTTT. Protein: CAWSVRSGTEAFF.

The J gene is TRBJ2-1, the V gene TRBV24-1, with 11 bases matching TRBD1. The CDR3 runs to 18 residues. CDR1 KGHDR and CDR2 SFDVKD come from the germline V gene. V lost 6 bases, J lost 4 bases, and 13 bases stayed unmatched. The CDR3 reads CATSPAPTGTGGYNEQFF. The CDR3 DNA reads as TGTGCCACCAGTCCGGCCCCGACCGGGACAGGGGGTTACAATGAGCAGTTCTTC.

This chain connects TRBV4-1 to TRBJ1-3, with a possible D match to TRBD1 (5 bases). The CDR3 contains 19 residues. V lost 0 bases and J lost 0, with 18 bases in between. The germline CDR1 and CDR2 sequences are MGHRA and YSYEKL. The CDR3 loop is CASSQDRVFGRGSGNTIYF. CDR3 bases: TGCGCCAGCAGCCAAGATAGAGTATTCGGAAGGGGCTCTGGAAACACCATATATTTT.

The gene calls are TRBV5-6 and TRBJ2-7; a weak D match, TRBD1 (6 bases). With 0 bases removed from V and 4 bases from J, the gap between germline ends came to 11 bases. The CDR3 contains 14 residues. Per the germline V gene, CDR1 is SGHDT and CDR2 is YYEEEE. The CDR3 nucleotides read TGTGCCAGCAGCTTGGAACAGGGCTATTACGAGCAGTACTTC. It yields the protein CASSLEQGYYEQYF. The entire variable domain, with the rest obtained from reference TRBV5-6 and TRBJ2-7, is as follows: DAGVTQSPTHLIKTRGQQVTLRCSPKSGHDTVSWYQQALGQGPQFIFQYYEEEERQRGNFPDRFSGHQFPNYSSELNVNALLLGDSALYLCASSLEQGYYEQYFGPGTRLTVT.

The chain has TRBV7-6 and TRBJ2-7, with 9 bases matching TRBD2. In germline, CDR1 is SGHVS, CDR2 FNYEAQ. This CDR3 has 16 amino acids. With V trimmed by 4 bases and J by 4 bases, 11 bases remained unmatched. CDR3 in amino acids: CASSSRAGTSQYEQYF. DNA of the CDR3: TGTGCCAGCAGCTCGCGTGCCGGGACTAGCCAATACGAGCAGTACTTC.

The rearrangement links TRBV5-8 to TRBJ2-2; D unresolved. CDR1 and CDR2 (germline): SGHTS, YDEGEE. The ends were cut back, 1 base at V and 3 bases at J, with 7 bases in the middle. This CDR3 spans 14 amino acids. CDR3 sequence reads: CASSLLLHTGELFF. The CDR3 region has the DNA TGTGCCAGCAGCTTGCTACTGCACACCGGGGAGCTGTTTTTT.

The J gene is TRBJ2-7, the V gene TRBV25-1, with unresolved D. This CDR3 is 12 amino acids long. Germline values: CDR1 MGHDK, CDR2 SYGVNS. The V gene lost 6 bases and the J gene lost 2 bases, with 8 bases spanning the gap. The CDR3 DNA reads TGTGCCAGCAGCCAGAACCCCTACGAGCAGTACTTC. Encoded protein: CASSQNPYEQYF.